The present entry profiles one T cell receptor (beta chain) with its context. This clonotype was counted only a few times. Its antigen has not been determined. No per-base quality is available; no much larger clone lies one base away. This specimen comes from a study of blood T cells in healthy people across ages (dated by TCRdb to 2015 to 2017). Regarding the complete study: In model experiments, roughly one uniquely barcoded TCR beta cDNA molecule per two T cells was captured by template switching. Using deep sequencing normalized with unique cDNA molecular identifiers, the study measured how TCR beta repertoire diversity changes with age. Donors were grouped into four age groups: young (average approximately 15 years), middle-aged (about 38), aged (approximately 58) and long-lived (just over 80). The study analyzed two additional independent replicas of 1 million unique cDNA reads from the same blood draw for two donors, one aged 18 to 29 and one aged 80 or older. Overall study results and their limits: There was a strong correlation between observed TCR beta diversity and the percentage of naive T cells measured by flow cytometry. Bulk unsorted PBMC profiling prevented conclusive comparison of naive and antigen-experienced compartments. The long-lived group showed more naive CD4+ T cells, fewer expanded clones and increased TCR diversity than the aged group, suggesting age selection. Because donor CMV infection status was unknown, age-related changes in expanded clonotypes were potentially confounded. Observed TCR beta diversity per million T cells fell roughly linearly with age, and a significant reduction was already apparent by age about 36. Estimates of total diversity based on one million sequenced T cells were regarded as lower bounds and as underestimates.

The library was built by means of 5' RACE. The data were produced on an Illumina HiSeq 2500. A second PCR of roughly 6 to 12 cycles was performed with a sample-barcoded 5' primer and a J-beta primer mix. A unique molecular identifier was introduced onto each TCR beta cDNA molecule by a template-switch 5' adaptor carrying 12 random nucleotides. Each sample yielded at least 2.5 million CDR3-containing paired-end reads. All of the RNA was converted into first-strand cDNA using the Mint cDNA synthesis kit, with a TRBC-specific oligonucleotide serving as the primer. After uracil-DNA glycosylase treatment, a first 18-cycle PCR used universal primers M1SS and BC2_uni_R on all cDNA. The paper's data handling went like this. Normalization of each sample was performed by random selection of 1 million high-quality reads, each carrying a distinct molecular identifier. Reads sharing molecular identifiers were discarded rather than binned into consensus sequences. CDR3 identification, clonotype clustering and error correction used MiTCR with a Q25 quality threshold and the strictest error-elimination algorithm. A nonparametric unseen species model using Euler transformation provided a lower-bound estimate of total TCR beta diversity. TCRdb cleaned the public reads at Q25 with fastp, built clones with MiXCR and kept in-frame beta chains. Rows are combined by CDR3 protein, so each entry shows the most common genes and DNA. The V and J calls follow TCRdb's processing rather than the paper's. For this sample there are 600,000 to 1,000,000 distinct CDR3 sequences; around 25% appear just once. The top ten clones comprise approximately 4% of the sample.

Donors were about 36 systemically healthy Caucasian individuals from Russia aged about 6 to 100 years. Each donor gave approximately 9.3 milliliters of peripheral blood, collected into EDTA-treated Vacutainer tubes. Ficoll-Paque density-gradient centrifugation was used to isolate PBMCs, with at least 7 million obtained per sample. Total RNA, at least 5 micrograms per sample, was extracted from PBMCs with Trizol reagent. For every donor, flow cytometry on a PBMC aliquot measured the percentage of naive CD45RAhigh/CD27high T cells. The CDR3 measures 15 amino acids from cysteine to phenylalanine. Only the CDR3 DNA is retained, 45 bases long and in frame from the first base. V is reduced by 6 bases and J by 4 bases, leaving a spacing of 13 bases between them. These records were also assigned to another study, of T cells of mothers and their children. The second paper further reports: Nine systemically healthy Caucasian individuals served as donors, namely three mothers together with their six children. cDNA synthesis consumed the entire amount of extracted RNA, loaded at about 1.5 ug RNA in each 15 ul reaction. Sample barcodes and 2-4 random nucleotides were added via the M1S primer in the second PCR. More than 9 million TCR beta CDR3 reads were obtained from each mother, and about 3 million reads were obtained from each child. Thymic selection similarly shapes TCR recombination output in related and unrelated pairs, with minor effect from inherited differences. Normalized repertoire overlap in related mother-child pairs was always slightly higher than in unrelated mother-child pairs, but the difference was never significant. No persistent microchimeric T cell clones were found, with a detection sensitivity of roughly 100 clones per million clonotypes. Deep NGS was used in the study to compare the TCR beta repertoires of mothers and children and to look for features that separate related mother-child pairs from unrelated individuals. On average, the children were roughly 11 +/- 4 years old, while the mothers were about 37 +/- 4 years old. After adapter ligation was performed with NEBNext reagents, the libraries were sequenced on an Illumina HiSeq 2000 with 100+100 nt paired-end reads. To avoid cross-contamination, the mother libraries and the child libraries were prepared a month apart and sequenced in separate runs. Between 500,000 and 2,000,000 distinct TCR beta clonotypes were identified per donor. Naive TCR beta clonotypes were estimated from low-frequency clonotypes matched to each donor's FACS-determined naive share, without sorting.

The sequenced sample was blood. The clonotype comes from a boy between 10 and 17 years old in good health. The chain was built from TRBV12-3 or TRBV12-4 and TRBJ2-6; too little of a D gene remains to name it. The nucleotide sequence is given as TGTGCCAGCAGCCCGTCCAGTAAAGGGGCCAACGTCCTGACTTTC. Translated, this is CASSPSSKGANVLTF.